Listed below are T cell receptor beta chains from one sample, sequenced in a study of neoadjuvant nivolumab and ipilimumab in lung cancer. The data were produced by immunoSEQ multiplex PCR, yet TCRdb's version contains in-frame clones alone and is incomplete. The table includes roughly 4,000 clones, 80% to 90% detected once. The sample was normal lung tissue adjacent to the tumor, taken after neoadjuvant nivolumab, alone or with ipilimumab, at or shortly before surgery. The receptors shown here come from an adult with non-small cell lung cancer. Some clones in this sample may be carry-over from other donors' samples. Both conserved end residues are part of each CDR3. D genes are given only for firm matches. For some rows the clone size is stated as once, few or many, or as a class when expanded; others skip it.

j_call,d_call,v_call,clone_size,cdr3_nt,cdr3_aa
TRBJ2-7,.,TRBV19,.,TGTGCCAGTAGTAATAGGGGGGGACTTTCCTACGAGCAGTACTTC,CASSNRGGLSYEQYF
TRBJ2-7,.,TRBV4-1,.,TGCGCCAGCAGCCAAGGGGGGATGATAGACAGGACCTACGAGCAGTACTTC,CASSQGGMIDRTYEQYF
TRBJ1-2,.,TRBV10-1,.,TGCGCCAGCAGTCCCTACCCAGTGATAAACTATGGCTACACCTTC,CASSPYPVINYGYTF
TRBJ2-1,.,TRBV2,.,TGTGCCAGCAGCCCGACCGGGACCGCATACAATGAGCAGTTCTTC,CASSPTGTAYNEQFF
TRBJ2-7,.,TRBV5-1,.,TGCGCCAGCAGCTACGGACGCGAGCAGTACTTC,CASSYGREQYF
TRBJ1-2,.,TRBV5-1,.,TGCGCCAGCAGCTTGGCCCTCTCCTATGGCTACACCTTC,CASSLALSYGYTF
TRBJ2-3,.,TRBV4-1,.,TGCGCCAGCAGCCAACGCCAACTGAGCACAGATACGCAGTATTTT,CASSQRQLSTDTQYF
TRBJ2-7,.,TRBV4-2,.,TGTGCCAGCAGTCAAGGGTCGGAGCAGTACTTC,CASSQGSEQYF
TRBJ2-7,.,TRBV29-1,.,TGCAGCGTTGAAGACCCCCGGAACTACGAGCAGTACTTC,CSVEDPRNYEQYF
TRBJ2-5,TRBD1,TRBV4-3,.,TGCGCCAGCAGCCAAGAGGACAGGGGGATCGGAGAGACCCAGTACTTC,CASSQEDRGIGETQYF
TRBJ1-1,.,TRBV4-1,once,TGCGCCAGCAGCCTCCTCACCTGGGGTAACACTGAAGCTTTCTTT,CASSLLTWGNTEAFF
TRBJ2-4,.,TRBV15,.,TGTGCCACCAGCAGAGATCAGGGGCCCGAAAACATTCAGTACTTC,CATSRDQGPENIQYF
TRBJ1-5,.,TRBV7-9,.,TGTGCCAGCAGCTTAGCAACAGGGATCGATCAGCCCCAGCATTTT,CASSLATGIDQPQHF
TRBJ2-2,.,TRBV5-5,.,TGTGCCAGCAGCTTGACGGCAGGGGTCACCGGGGAGCTGTTTTTT,CASSLTAGVTGELFF
TRBJ2-7,.,TRBV7-2,.,TGTGCCAGCAGCCTGGCAGGGTCCGAGCAGTACTTC,CASSLAGSEQYF
TRBJ2-1,TRBD1,TRBV6-5,.,TGTGCCAGCAGTTACGACAGGGGATTAGGAGAGCAGTTCTTC,CASSYDRGLGEQFF
TRBJ2-6,.,TRBV6-1,.,TGTGCCAGCAGTGAACTATCTGGGGCCAACGTCCTGACTTTC,CASSELSGANVLTF